A selection of T cell receptor beta chains follows, all from one sample in a study of shared clonotypes between healthy human individuals. Sequencing was performed with immunoSEQ multiplex PCR; in TCRdb, only in-frame clones are kept and a portion is missing. The sample has about 1.5 million clones; 96% are singletons. The specimen sequenced was naive CD4+ T cells sorted from blood. The receptors were sampled from a man aged 30 to 45 in good health. Both conserved end residues are part of each CDR3. A D gene is named only where the DNA matches it firmly. Only some rows state a clone size, as once, few, many or a class for expanded clones.

>once|TRBJ2-5|NA|TRBV30
CAWSVGLTEYQETQYF
TGTGCCTGGAGTGTAGGTCTGACAGAATATCAAGAGACCCAGTACTTC
>NA|TRBJ2-7|NA|TRBV2
CASGGDIYEQYF
TGTGCCAGCGGGGGGGACATCTACGAGCAGTACTTC
>NA|TRBJ1-1|NA|TRBV20-1
CSAGGIPGAFF
TGCAGTGCTGGGGGCATCCCGGGGGCTTTCTTT
>NA|TRBJ2-1|NA|TRBV25-1
CASSGMTEKYNEQFF
TGTGCCAGCAGTGGGATGACAGAGAAATACAATGAGCAGTTCTTC
>NA|TRBJ2-3|NA|TRBV10-3
CAISDIRQDGDTQYF
TGTGCCATCAGTGATATCAGACAGGACGGGGATACGCAGTATTTT
>NA|TRBJ2-7|TRBD2|TRBV13
CASSSRGTRFGYF
TGTGCCAGCAGCTCCCGGGGGACTAGGTTCGGGTACTTC
>once|TRBJ2-7|TRBD2|TRBV18
CASSPYGQLALYEQYF
TGTGCCAGCTCACCGTATGGTCAACTAGCGTTGTACGAGCAGTACTTC
>NA|TRBJ1-1|NA|TRBV19
CASSTDRNTEAFF
TGTGCCAGTAGTACTGACAGGAACACTGAAGCTTTCTTT
>NA|TRBJ2-1|TRBD2|TRBV11-2
CASSLLPRLAVKKYNEQFF
TGTGCCAGCAGCTTACTCCCGCGACTAGCCGTAAAGAAGTACAATGAGCAGTTCTTC
>NA|TRBJ2-7|TRBD1|TRBV5-5
CASRGTGSYEQYF
TGTGCCAGCAGGGGGACAGGCTCCTACGAGCAGTACTTC
>NA|TRBJ2-4|TRBD2|TRBV10-3
CAISDATSSGGLAKNIQYF
TGTGCCATCAGTGACGCGACGTCTAGCGGGGGGCTAGCCAAAAACATTCAGTACTTC
>NA|TRBJ2-7|NA|TRBV27
CASSLWGEQYF
TGTGCCAGCAGTTTATGGGGCGAGCAGTACTTC
>NA|TRBJ2-5|NA|TRBV5-1
CASSLAALETQYF
TGCGCCAGCAGCTTGGCGGCCCTAGAGACCCAGTACTTC
>NA|TRBJ1-1|NA|TRBV18
CASSPYPRVNTEAFF
TGTGCCAGCTCACCATACCCCAGGGTGAACACTGAAGCTTTCTTT
>few|TRBJ2-7|NA|TRBV18
CASSPDISYEQYF
TGTGCCAGCTCACCGGACATCTCCTACGAGCAGTACTTC
>once|TRBJ2-5|NA|TRBV10-1
CASSESTGFQETQYF
TGCGCCAGCAGTGAGTCGACGGGGTTCCAAGAGACCCAGTACTTC
>NA|TRBJ1-5|TRBD1|TRBV19
CASSIDRGNQPQHF
TGTGCCAGTAGTATTGACAGGGGGAATCAGCCCCAGCATTTT
>NA|TRBJ1-4|TRBD1|TRBV5-4
CASSLDRVTNEKLFF
TGTGCCAGCAGTTTGGACAGGGTTACTAATGAAAAACTGTTTTTT
>NA|TRBJ2-2|TRBD1|TRBV5-5
CASSLVGTGITTGELFF
TGTGCCAGCAGCTTGGTAGGGACAGGGATTACGACCGGGGAGCTGTTTTTT
>NA|TRBJ2-1|NA|TRBV7-6
CASSSRSNEQFF
TGTGCCAGCAGCTCTCGATCCAATGAGCAGTTCTTC
>few|TRBJ1-2|NA|TRBV20-1
CSAWTDGYTF
TGCAGTGCGTGGACGGATGGCTACACCTTC
>NA|TRBJ2-7|TRBD2|TRBV25-1
CASSPPTGTSGSYEQYF
TGTGCCAGCAGTCCTCCCACCGGGACTAGCGGCTCCTACGAGCAGTACTTC
>once|TRBJ2-7|TRBD1|TRBV7-9
CASSVQGDSYEQYF
TGTGCCAGCAGCGTACAGGGGGACTCCTACGAGCAGTACTTC
>NA|TRBJ2-3|NA|TRBV18
CASSPYTRGDTQYF
TGTGCCAGCTCACCCTACACACGGGGGGATACGCAGTATTTT
>NA|TRBJ2-3|TRBD1|TRBV19
CASSIDHRGGTDTQYF
TGTGCCAGTAGTATAGACCACAGGGGGGGCACAGATACGCAGTATTTT
>NA|TRBJ2-1|TRBD1|TRBV7-9
CASSPWLGGDLFDEQFF
TGTGCCAGCAGCCCCTGGTTAGGGGGCGATCTGTTCGATGAGCAGTTCTTC
>once|TRBJ2-7|TRBD2|TRBV7-6
CASSLTQREGNYEQYF
TGTGCCAGCAGCTTAACTCAGCGGGAGGGTAACTACGAGCAGTACTTC
>NA|TRBJ1-2|TRBD1|TRBV2
CASSATGGLSNGYTF
TGTGCCAGCAGTGCAACAGGGGGGCTTTCTAATGGCTACACCTTC
>once|TRBJ2-2|TRBD2|TRBV4-1
CAQPSGDNTGELFF
TGCGCCCAACCTAGCGGGGATAACACCGGGGAGCTGTTTTTT
>once|TRBJ2-7|TRBD2|TRBV15
CATSREMAGGPYEQYF
TGTGCCACCAGCAGAGAGATGGCGGGAGGGCCCTACGAGCAGTACTTC
>once|TRBJ2-1|TRBD1|TRBV5-1
CASSLEDRVFDRQFF
TGCGCCAGCAGCTTGGAGGACAGGGTTTTTGATCGGCAGTTCTTC
>NA|TRBJ2-5|NA|TRBV19
CASRFSGAQETQYF
TGTGCCAGTCGGTTCTCAGGAGCTCAAGAGACCCAGTACTTC
>once|TRBJ2-2|TRBD2|TRBV5-1
CASSLPSGRAGELFF
TGCGCCAGCAGCTTGCCTAGCGGGAGGGCAGGGGAGCTGTTTTTT
>NA|TRBJ2-3|NA|TRBV29-1
CSVGGRVTDTQYF
TGCAGCGTGGGTGGCAGGGTGACAGATACGCAGTATTTT
>NA|TRBJ2-3|NA|TRBV10-3
CAISEQPLNLQGDTQYF
TGTGCCATCAGTGAGCAGCCCCTCAACCTTCAGGGAGATACGCAGTATTTT
>few|TRBJ2-2|TRBD1|TRBV5-4
CASSLRKQGSVGELFF
TGTGCCAGCAGCCTGCGTAAACAGGGGTCTGTCGGGGAGCTGTTTTTT
>once|TRBJ2-3|TRBD1|TRBV9
CASSVTGGGTDTQYF
TGTGCCAGCAGCGTGACAGGGGGCGGAACAGATACGCAGTATTTT
>NA|TRBJ2-2|TRBD2|TRBV19
CASSKVGGSVTGELFF
TGTGCCAGTAGTAAAGTCGGCGGGAGTGTTACCGGGGAGCTGTTTTTT
>NA|TRBJ2-2|TRBD2|TRBV6-1
CASSALAGEGRGELFF
TGTGCCAGCAGTGCACTAGCGGGAGAGGGAAGGGGGGAGCTGTTTTTT
>NA|TRBJ1-1|NA|TRBV15
CATSRGQTNTEAFF
TGTGCCACCAGCAGAGGACAGACGAACACTGAAGCTTTCTTT
>NA|TRBJ2-5|NA|TRBV5-1
CASSFPGQETQYF
TGCGCCAGCAGCTTTCCAGGACAAGAGACCCAGTACTTC
>NA|TRBJ1-3|NA|TRBV6-6
CASRHLSGNTIYF
TGTGCCAGCCGACATCTCTCTGGAAACACCATATATTTT
>NA|TRBJ2-7|NA|TRBV30
CAWSRVLSYEQYF
TGTGCCTGGAGCCGAGTTCTGTCCTACGAGCAGTACTTC
>NA|TRBJ2-7|TRBD1|TRBV29-1
CSANRGWGDEQYF
TGCAGCGCGAACAGGGGGTGGGGTGACGAGCAGTACTTC
>NA|TRBJ1-4|NA|TRBV5-8
CASSLGLKEKLFF
TGTGCCAGCAGCTTGGGACTAAAGGAAAAACTGTTTTTT
>NA|TRBJ2-3|TRBD2|TRBV9
CASSLALAGGGDTQYF
TGTGCCAGCAGCCTAGCTTTAGCGGGAGGGGGAGATACGCAGTATTTT
>NA|TRBJ2-1|TRBD2|TRBV5-1
CASSPGLAKGNEQFF
TGCGCCAGCAGCCCGGGACTAGCTAAGGGAAATGAGCAGTTCTTC
>NA|TRBJ2-1|TRBD2|TRBV30
CAWSVLGLAGGGEQFF
TGTGCCTGGAGTGTACTCGGGCTAGCGGGAGGGGGGGAGCAGTTCTTC
>once|TRBJ1-2|NA|TRBV18
CASSPNTDNYGYTF
TGTGCCAGCTCACCGAACACGGACAACTATGGCTACACCTTC
>NA|TRBJ2-3|NA|TRBV9
CATSPGHGGGLTDTQYF
TGTGCCACCTCTCCGGGACACGGAGGGGGACTCACAGATACGCAGTATTTT